The present T cell receptor beta chain was sequenced within a study of CD8 T cells in Susac syndrome (dated by TCRdb to between 2018 and 2021). Notes on the research overall: Of the Susac syndrome patients who were sequenced, roughly six had clinically active disease and eight or nine were in clinical remission. At blood withdrawal, Susac syndrome patients were therapy-naive, treated with corticosteroids (with IVIg additionally given to some), or treated with IVIg alone. Whether CD8+ T cell activation and differentiation in Susac syndrome was antigen driven was tested using repertoire sequencing. CD8+ T cell repertoire clonality was compared between more than ten healthy donors, approximately 14 Susac syndrome patients and 15 or so multiple sclerosis patients.

Reading the germline V gene gives CDR1 SGDLS and CDR2 YYNGEE. The cysteine opens and the phenylalanine closes a CDR3 of 14 amino acids. The only DNA kept is the CDR3, 42 bases in frame from the first base. V is pared back by 3 bases and J by 0 bases, with 10 bases lying between the germline termini. Overall results and qualifications from the work: Roughly 15 and five Susac-specific public clones were found in the total CD8+ and CD8+ TEMRA repertoires, respectively. CD8+ repertoires in Susac syndrome showed clonal expansion, which was highest in CD8+ TEMRA cells and was greater in clinically active patients than in remitting patients. The number of individuals in the TCR sequencing and HLA analysis was acknowledged as relatively small.

Peripheral blood CD8+ and CD4+ T cells from healthy donors, Susac syndrome patients and multiple sclerosis patients were profiled by high-throughput TCR beta sequencing. Recently defined diagnostic criteria for definite or probable disease were met by the Susac syndrome patients. Bulk CD8+ and CD4+ T cells were purified by magnetic negative isolation, while CD8+ TEMRA cells were enriched using FACS. Blood was collected in EDTA tubes and processed within 24 hours, with PBMCs isolated through density gradient centrifugation. PBMCs intended for TCR sequencing were frozen in liquid nitrogen and were later thawed in a 37 degrees C water bath. The sorted or isolated CD4+, CD8+ and CD8+ TEMRA cells reached a purity of at least 90%. Notes on this clonotype: Its specific antigen is unknown. Base quality data are lacking; no much larger clone is found one base away.

RNA was extracted using the RNeasy kit, and about 0.45 to 1 ug of the RNA was reverse transcribed with random hexamers. TCR beta CDR3 regions were amplified with the immunoSEQ multiplex PCR assay covering 54 Vbeta and 13 Jbeta segments. To correct PCR amplification bias, a synthetic template baseline was used for both primer optimization and computational correction. Turning to the authors' computational methods: Only productive sequences were kept, with reads annotated to V, D and J genes according to IMGT and analyzed in immunoSEQ Analyzer. Clonality was computed as one minus Shannon entropy normalized by log2 of the number of productive unique sequences. For each patient and control, public and private clones were evaluated within the 100 most prevalent clones. Clones were defined as Susac-specific if absent from the healthy and MS cohorts, from around 1,000 published viral clones and from other ImmuneACCESS disease sequences. TCRdb reprocessing: public reads trimmed at Q25 with fastp, clones called with MiXCR, in-frame beta chains kept. Entries are consolidated by CDR3 protein sequence, retaining the most common genes and DNA. These V and J calls are TCRdb output, not the study's own analysis. Recorded for this sample are about 190,000 distinct CDR3 sequences; more than 85% of them occurred a single time. The ten biggest clones cover approximately 0.16% of the sample.

Recombination joined TRBV9 with TRBJ2-7; the D gene identity is not certain. The sample taken for sequencing was CD8+ T cells from PBMCs. The source is a human donor with Susac syndrome. The CDR3 amino acid sequence is: CASSAGSFSYEQYF. Read as DNA, the sequence is TGTGCCAGCAGCGCCGGATCGTTCTCCTACGAGCAGTACTTC.